A single sample gave rise to the 13 T cell receptor beta chains below, sequenced in a study of neoadjuvant anti-PD-1 for oral cavity cancer. Only in-frame clones appear in the TCRdb table, and some are missing; sequencing was by immunoSEQ multiplex PCR. Of approximately 32,000 clones in the sample, roughly 89% were seen once. Sequencing used PBMCs, obtained before nivolumab (anti-PD-1) treatment. The receptors were sampled from a person between 40 and 79 years old with oral cavity squamous cell carcinoma.

The chain recombines TRBV11-3 with TRBJ2-5; no firm D call. Looked up from germline, CDR1 is SGHNT and CDR2 is YENEEA. The CDR3 length is 13 residues. V was clipped by 0 bases and J by 2 bases, with 4 bases between them. The CDR3 coding sequence is TGTGCCAGCAGCTTAGATCTTCAAGAGACCCAGTACTTC. It is translated as CASSLDLQETQYF.

The J gene is TRBJ1-5, the V gene TRBV7-2, with no clear D. The CDR3 has 13 amino acids. Looked up from germline, CDR1 is SGHTA and CDR2 is FQGNSA. V shed 5 bases and J shed 2 bases, with 7 bases lying between them. The DNA for the CDR3 is TGTGCCAGCAGCCCGAATGGCAATCAGCCCCAGCATTTT. As protein: CASSPNGNQPQHF.

V and J are TRBV9 and TRBJ1-3; D call uncertain. Germline loops: CDR1 SGDLS, CDR2 YYNGEE. The CDR3 has 16 residues. V lost 3 bases, J lost 3 bases, and 16 bases lay in between. The CDR3 loop is CASSGGNVGVGNTIYF. For the CDR3, the DNA is TGTGCCAGCAGCGGCGGAAACGTTGGGGTTGGAAACACCATATATTTT.

A single count supports this clone. The V call is TRBV19, the J call TRBJ1-1, with D tentatively TRBD1 (6 bases). V was clipped by 5 bases and J by 1 base, with 14 bases between them. CDR3 length: 15 amino acids. Germline values: CDR1 LNHDA, CDR2 SQIVND (reference sequence). The CDR3 sequence is CASSFSGAQNTEAFF. CDR3 bases: TGTGCCAGTAGTTTTTCGGGGGCTCAGAACACTGAAGCTTTCTTT.

In DNA, the CDR3 is TGTGCCACCAGCAGAGTACCAGGGGAGACCCAGTACTTC. It specifies CATSRVPGETQYF. The chain couples TRBV15 to TRBJ2-5; maybe TRBD1 (5 bases). CDR3 size: 13 residues. The germline gives CDR1 LNHNV, CDR2 YYDKDF (reference sequence). Trimming shortened V by 1 base and J by 5 bases, and 8 bases separated the two germline ends.

The V call is TRBV10-2, the J call TRBJ1-5; D not certain. The CDR3 contains 14 residues. V shed 6 bases and J shed 3 bases, with 12 bases lying between them. Per germline, CDR1 WSHSY and CDR2 SAAADI. The CDR3 nucleotides read TGCGCCAGCAGCCACAGCGATTACAATCAGCCCCAGCATTTT. Translating it yields CASSHSDYNQPQHF.

This CDR3 is CASRADLGNQPQHF. DNA of the CDR3: TGTGCCAGCAGAGCGGACCTGGGCAATCAGCCCCAGCATTTT. This chain joins TRBV2 and TRBJ1-5, with no clear D. Deletions cut 6 bases from V and 2 bases from J, with 11 bases between. The CDR3 contains 14 residues. Looked up from germline, CDR1 is SNHLY and CDR2 is FYNNEI.

V gene TRBV5-1 combines with J gene TRBJ1-1; maybe TRBD1 (5 bases). The CDR3 has 13 residues. Per the germline V gene, CDR1 is SGHRS and CDR2 is YFSETQ. The V and J ends lost 2 bases and 4 bases respectively, with 9 bases between them. The CDR3 DNA reads TGCGCCAGCAGCTTTGTAGGGGTCACTGAAGCTTTCTTT. This gives the protein CASSFVGVTEAFF.

The rearrangement links TRBV4-1 to TRBJ2-3, with TRBD2 identical over 10 bases. The CDR3 is 15 amino acids. V lost 3 bases to trimming and J lost 3 bases; unmatched junction nucleotides: 3. Germline CDR1 and CDR2: MGHRA and YSYEKL. The CDR3 nucleotides are TGCGCCAGCAGCCAGGTACTAGCGGGAACAGATACGCAGTATTTT. Protein product: CASSQVLAGTDTQYF.

This clone was seen once. The rearrangement uses TRBV15 and TRBJ2-7; D may be TRBD1 (6 bases). From germline, CDR1 is LNHNV and CDR2 YYDKDF (reference sequence). With 0 bases removed from V and 1 base from J, the gap between germline ends came to 7 bases. CDR3 length: 14 residues. CDR3 coding DNA: TGTGCCACCAGCAGAGAAGGGACATCCTACGAGCAGTACTTC. Its translation: CATSREGTSYEQYF.

The V and J genes are TRBV6-1 and TRBJ1-1, with D unresolved. The CDR3 sequence is 13 residues long. Germline V gives CDR1 MNHNS, CDR2 SASEGT. Trimming left V 5 bases short and J 0 bases short, with 7 bases between. This CDR3 reads CASSLGMNTEAFF. The CDR3 DNA is TGTGCCAGCAGTCTGGGCATGAACACTGAAGCTTTCTTT.

About this clone: One junction end does not reproduce the germline sequence, and a read error may be involved. The chain is built from TRBV28 and TRBJ1-1; TRBD1 aligns across 10 bases. CDR1 is MDHEN and CDR2 is SYDVKM in the germline V gene. The CDR3 has 15 residues. CDR3 bases: TGTGCCAGCAGTGTATGGGACAGGGGTGTTATTGAAGCTTTCTTT. It specifies CASSVWDRGVIEAFF. Full variable domain (remainder filled in from reference TRBV28 and TRBJ1-1): DVKVTQSSRYLVKRTGEKVFLECVQDMDHENMFWYRQDPGLGLRLIYFSYDVKMKEKGDIPEGYSVSREKKERFSLILESASTNQTSMYLCASSVWDRGVIEAFFGQGTRLTVV.

The chain combines TRBV29-1 with TRBJ1-1, with 8 bases lining up with TRBD1. The CDR3 totals 12 residues. The trim removed 4 bases at V and 5 bases at J, leaving 3 bases unmatched. From germline, CDR1 is SQVTM and CDR2 ANQGSEA. The CDR3 protein is CSVGTGGTEAFF. In DNA, the CDR3 is TGCAGCGTTGGAACAGGGGGGACTGAAGCTTTCTTT.